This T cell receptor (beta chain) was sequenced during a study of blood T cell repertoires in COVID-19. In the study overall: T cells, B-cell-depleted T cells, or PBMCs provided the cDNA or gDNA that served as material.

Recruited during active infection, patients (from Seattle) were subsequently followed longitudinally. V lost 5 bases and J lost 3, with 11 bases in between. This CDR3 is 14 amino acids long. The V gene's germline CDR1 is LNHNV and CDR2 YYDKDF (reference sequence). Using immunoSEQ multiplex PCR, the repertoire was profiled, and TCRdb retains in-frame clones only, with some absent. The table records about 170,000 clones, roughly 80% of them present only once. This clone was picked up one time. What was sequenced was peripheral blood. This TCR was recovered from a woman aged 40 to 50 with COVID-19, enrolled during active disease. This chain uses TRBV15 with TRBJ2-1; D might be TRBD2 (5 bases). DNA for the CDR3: TGTGCCACCAGCGGTAGGGCGGGCTACAATGAGCAGTTCTTC. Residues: CATSGRAGYNEQFF.